The 14 T cell receptor beta chains listed next were all sequenced from one sample in a study of T cell clonality in common variable immunodeficiency. Clones were sequenced by immunoSEQ multiplex PCR, and TCRdb holds only the in-frame ones, with some missing. The sample presents about 35,000 clones, none singletons. Sequencing was performed on peripheral blood mononuclear cells. The receptors here all came from a person aged 18 to 70 in good health.

This clone showed up many times. The sequence runs out 3 residues before the end of the CDR3; the remainder is reconstructed from the germline J gene. The rearrangement uses TRBV11-2 and TRBJ2-7, with 8 nucleotides matching TRBD2. V lost 5 bases and J lost 2; bases outside the gene matches: 2. This CDR3 spans 13 amino acids. CDR1 is SGHAT and CDR2 is FQNNGV in the germline V gene. CDR3 region: CASSTGLAYEQYF. The sequenced part of the CDR3 DNA is TGTGCCAGCAGCACGGGACTAGCCTACGAG.

This clone was detected many times. The read terminates 3 residues before the CDR3 end, so the remaining end is supplied by the germline J gene. The chain carries TRBV28 and TRBJ2-5; 12 bases line up with TRBD2. With 5 bases clipped from V and 4 bases from J, the junction kept 5 bases outside the gene matches. There are 15 residues in the CDR3. CDR1 and CDR2 from the germline V gene are MDHEN and SYDVKM. CDR3 loop: CASSLTSGRVETQYF. CDR3 DNA (partial): TGTGCCAGCAGTCTGACTAGCGGGAGAGTAGAGACC.

Only a few counts were recorded for this clone. From the germline J gene comes the end of the CDR3, since the read stops 3 residues before it. The chain carries TRBV19 and TRBJ1-2; D gene unclear. Germline CDR1 reads LNHDA; CDR2 reads SQIVND (reference sequence). CDR3 length: 15 amino acids. The CDR3 protein is CASSLTSVTSYDYTF. CDR3 bases read: TGTGCCAGTAGTTTGACTAGCGTAACGTCCTACGAC.

The table lists this clone with many counts. Read data end 3 residues before the CDR3 end; the end is taken from the germline J gene. The chain is built from TRBV20-1 and TRBJ2-2; D is perhaps TRBD1 (5 bases). This CDR3 contains 14 residues. Deletions cut 4 bases from V and 4 bases from J, with 13 bases between. Germline assignment: CDR1 DFQATT and CDR2 SNEGSKA (reference sequence). The CDR3 spells CSATQGFGTGELFF. The CDR3 bases that were read are TGCAGTGCTACCCAGGGATTTGGCACCGGGGAG.

The sample holds many counts of this clone. The read halts 3 residues ahead of the CDR3 end, with the missing end drawn from the germline J gene. This rearrangement joins TRBV5-1 to TRBJ2-4, with TRBD2 matching over 13 bases. This CDR3 has 16 amino acids. V shed 5 bases, J shed 7 bases, and the junction held 9 bases outside the gene matches. From germline, CDR1 is SGHRS and CDR2 YFSETQ. CDR3 DNA, as far as it was read: TGCGCCAGCAGTAGGGAAGCGGGACTAGCGGGGAACATT. It codes for CASSREAGLAGNI. The full CDR3 is CASSREAGLAGNIQYF.

This clone was observed a few times. The read terminates 3 residues ahead of where the CDR3 ends, so the germline J gene completes it. This sequence joins TRBV20-1 and TRBJ2-3; 12 nucleotides align to TRBD2. The CDR3 has 15 residues. The germline gives CDR1 DFQATT, CDR2 SNEGSKA (reference sequence). The DNA read from the CDR3 is TGCAGTGCTAGGTTACTAGCGGGAGGACGGCGGACG. Translated, it gives CSARLLAGGRRT. The entire CDR3 protein is CSARLLAGGRRTQYF.

In this sample, this clone turned up a few times. The read terminates 3 residues before the CDR3 end, so the remaining end is supplied by the germline J gene. The V call is TRBV20-1, the J call TRBJ1-2; tentative D call: TRBD1 (5 bases). The length of the CDR3 is 16 residues. CDR1 is DFQATT, CDR2 SNEGSKA, per germline (reference sequence). CDR3 in amino acids: CSASGTSGRAGETYTF. The sequenced part of the CDR3 DNA is TGCAGTGCTTCTGGGACTAGCGGGAGGGCGGGGGAGACC.

This clone was observed many times. The read stops 3 residues short of the end of the CDR3; the missing end is completed from the germline J gene. V usage is TRBV7-2 and J usage is TRBJ2-1; 12 bases match TRBD2. Per the germline V gene, CDR1 is SGHTA and CDR2 is FQGNSA. V was pared by 0 bases and J by 1 base, with 4 bases of the junction left unmatched. The CDR3 contains 18 residues. The DNA read from the CDR3 is TGTGCCAGCAGCTTAGCTGGAGGGACTAGCGGGTCCTACAATGAG. Amino acids: CASSLAGGTSGSYNE. The entire CDR3 protein reads CASSLAGGTSGSYNEQFF.

About this clone: The CDR3 end falls 3 residues outside the read, so it is completed with the germline J gene. V and J are TRBV29-1 and TRBJ2-7; perhaps TRBD2 as D (7 bases). The germline V and J ends were trimmed by 1 base and 1 base, with 17 bases remaining between them. The germline CDR1 and CDR2 sequences are SQVTM and ANQGSEA. CDR3 length equals 16 residues. The CDR3 spells CSVEGFGGANSYEQYF. CDR3 bases read: TGCAGCGTTGAAGGGTTTGGGGGGGCGAATTCCTACGAG.

Many counts were recorded for this clone. The CDR3 end falls 3 residues outside the read, so it is completed with the germline J gene. The chain is built from TRBV19 and TRBJ2-2; 8 positions agree with TRBD2. Losses at the gene ends were 5 bases for V and 4 bases for J; bases not matched to a gene: 6. The CDR3 runs to 15 residues. CDR1 is LNHDA, CDR2 SQIVND, per germline (reference sequence). The CDR3 is CASSPPGGGTGELFF. The CDR3 DNA, read in part, is TGTGCCAGTAGTCCCCCCGGGGGGGGCACCGGGGAG.

This clone has just a few counts. The sequence runs out 3 residues before the end of the CDR3; the remainder is reconstructed from the germline J gene. The chain carries TRBV7-8 and TRBJ1-2, with 8 bases identical to TRBD1. Per germline, CDR1 SGHVS and CDR2 FQNEAQ. CDR3 length: 17 amino acids. The CDR3 loop reads CASSLTPVPDRAQDYTF. The covered CDR3 bases are TGTGCCAGCAGCCTTACCCCAGTCCCGGACAGGGCGCAAGAC.

This clone was detected ten times or more. The read ends 3 residues early relative to the CDR3; the germline J gene fills the gap. V is TRBV29-1 and J is TRBJ2-2; no clear D gene. CDR3 length: 15 amino acids. Per germline, CDR1 SQVTM and CDR2 ANQGSEA. The V end was cut by 1 base, the J end by 8 bases, with 17 bases between. CDR3 DNA (partial): TGCAGCGTTGAAGTAACTCCCCCGTACCCGGGGGAG. It codes for CSVEVTPPYPGE. The CDR3 reads in full as CSVEVTPPYPGELFF.

Ten or more counts support this clone. The read terminates 3 residues ahead of where the CDR3 ends, so the germline J gene completes it. This chain connects TRBV5-1 to TRBJ1-6; D unclear. CDR3 size: 15 residues. CDR1 and CDR2 from the germline V gene are SGHRS and YFSETQ. The V end was cut by 4 bases, the J end by 5 bases, with 13 bases between. Incomplete CDR3 DNA: TGCGCCAGCAGCCCCTCACGGTCTAATAATTCACCC. This encodes CASSPSRSNNSP. The full CDR3 protein reads CASSPSRSNNSPLHF. Full variable domain (rest looked up from reference TRBV5-1 and TRBJ1-6): KAGVTQTPRYLIKTRGQQVTLSCSPISGHRSVSWYQQTPGQGLQFLFEYFSETQRNKGNFPGRFSGRQFSNSRSEMNVSTLELGDSALYLCASSPSRSNNSPLHFGNGTRLTVT.

This clone was picked up many times. From the germline J gene comes the end of the CDR3, since the read stops 3 residues before it. The J gene is TRBJ2-3, the V gene TRBV5-1; D is ambiguous. Trimming took 4 bases from V and 0 from J, leaving 9 bases between them. This CDR3 spans 14 amino acids. Germline CDR1 reads SGHRS; CDR2 reads YFSETQ. This CDR3 reads CASSLYFSTDTQYF. CDR3 DNA, as far as it was read: TGCGCCAGCAGCCTCTACTTTAGCACAGATACG.